The 27 T cell receptor beta chains below all came from one sample that was sequenced in a study of T cell repertoires in cytomegalovirus infection. TCRdb processed the reads anew with MiXCR; each CDR3 protein has one entry. The repertoire holds some 400,000 distinct CDR3 sequences, 15% to 20% seen once, with roughly 8.7% in the top ten. Sample: PBMCs. Receptors originate from a human donor in good health (CMV status not recorded). Some clones in this sample may be carry-over from other donors' samples.

At least ten counts were recorded for this clonotype. The chain links TRBV7-2 to TRBJ1-3; tentatively, D is TRBD1 (5 bases). CDR3 size: 16 residues. CDR1 and CDR2 from the germline V gene are SGHTA and FQGNSA. V lost 1 base, J lost 4 bases, and 14 bases lay in between. CDR3 DNA: TGTGCCAGCAGCTTAGGTGGCGGCAGGGACGGAAACACCATATATTTT. Protein sequence: CASSLGGGRDGNTIYF.

This clonotype showed up just a few times. The DNA for the CDR3 is TGCGCCAGCAGCCAGCTATCCCACGCGGACGGGAAAGGCTACACCTTC. This encodes CASSQLSHADGKGYTF. V and J are TRBV4-1 and TRBJ1-2; D is uncertain. CDR1 and CDR2 from the germline V gene are MGHRA and YSYEKL. The V end was cut by 3 bases, the J end by 8 bases, with 22 bases between. The CDR3 has 16 amino acids.

With regard to this clonotype: A read error is possible here, since a much larger clone lies one base away. This chain connects TRBV6-2 or TRBV6-3 to TRBJ2-5; 9 nucleotides match TRBD2. Germline CDR1 is MNHEY and CDR2 is SVGEGT. CDR3 length: 16 residues. CDR3 DNA sequence: TGTGTCAGCAGTTACTCGGCTAGCGGGATCGTCGTGACCCAGTACTTC. Translated: CVSSYSASGIVVTQYF.

This clonotype appeared many times. V is TRBV7-2 and J is TRBJ2-7; D unclear. The CDR3 totals 13 residues. V was clipped by 2 bases and J by 3 bases, with 8 bases between them. The germline V gene has CDR1 SGHTA and CDR2 FQGNSA. The CDR3 here is CASSLSLDYEQYF. DNA of the CDR3: TGTGCCAGCAGCTTAAGTTTGGACTACGAGCAGTACTTC.

In its sample, this clonotype was seen many times. This chain connects TRBV7-6 to TRBJ2-3, with unresolved D. The CDR3 extends over 15 amino acids. CDR1 is SGHVS and CDR2 is FNYEAQ in the germline V gene. Deletions cut 5 bases from V and 0 bases from J, with 12 bases between. The CDR3 coding sequence is TGTGCCAGCAGCCCCGCGGCGCAAAGCACAGATACGCAGTATTTT. Its protein product is CASSPAAQSTDTQYF.

This clonotype was detected only a few times. The chain carries TRBV5-1 and TRBJ2-5; D gene ambiguous. The CDR3 has 13 amino acids. Trimming removed 0 bases from V and 4 bases from J, with 7 bases in between. Germline V gene sequence: CDR1 SGHRS, CDR2 YFSETQ. CDR3 amino acids: CASSLDIVETQYF. DNA for the CDR3: TGCGCCAGCAGCTTGGATATCGTAGAGACCCAGTACTTC.

The rearrangement links TRBV11-3 to TRBJ2-1, with a weak D call TRBD2 (6 bases). The germline V gene encodes CDR1 SGHNT and CDR2 YENEEA. Trimming left V 5 bases short and J 3 bases short, with 11 bases between. The CDR3 totals 14 residues. The CDR3 reads CASSPTRDYNEQFF. DNA for the CDR3: TGTGCCAGCAGCCCGACTAGGGACTACAATGAGCAGTTCTTC.

This rearrangement joins TRBV20-1 to TRBJ2-7; D perhaps matches TRBD2 (6 bases). Germline V gives CDR1 DFQATT, CDR2 SNEGSKA (reference sequence). This CDR3 spans 12 amino acids. The V gene lost 7 bases and the J gene lost 7 bases, with 17 bases spanning the gap. The CDR3: CSGSSGTPEQYF. CDR3 coding DNA: TGCAGTGGGAGCTCGGGGACTCCAGAGCAGTACTTC.

The V call is TRBV7-9, the J call TRBJ1-4; tentatively, D is TRBD1 (6 bases). CDR1 is SEHNR, CDR2 FQNEAQ, per germline (reference sequence). The CDR3 consists of 13 residues. V was clipped by 6 bases and J by 10 bases, with 15 bases between them. CDR3: CASSFTGPGKLFF. The CDR3 nucleotides are TGTGCCAGCAGTTTCACAGGGCCGGGAAAACTGTTTTTT.

The table lists this clonotype with many counts. This chain uses TRBV12-3 or TRBV12-4 with TRBJ2-1, with D unresolved. V shed 1 base and J shed 5 bases, with 15 bases lying between them. The length of the CDR3 is 16 residues. CDR3 nucleotide sequence: TGTGCCAGCAGTTTAGAGCCGGCAGCAAATAACAATGAGCAGTTCTTC. It translates to CASSLEPAANNNEQFF.

This clonotype was counted at least ten times. V is TRBV6-2 or TRBV6-3 and J is TRBJ1-5; a possible D gene is TRBD1 (6 bases). The CDR3 sequence is 15 residues long. The V gene lost 5 bases and the J gene lost 9 bases, with 20 bases spanning the gap. CDR1 is MNHEY, CDR2 SVGEGT, per germline. The CDR3 region has the DNA TGTGCCAGCAGTCGTACCGGGGGGCGGCAAACGCCCCAGCATTTT. This translates into CASSRTGGRQTPQHF.

This chain links TRBV15 with TRBJ1-4; weak D call: TRBD1 (6 bases). Looked up from germline, CDR1 is LNHNV and CDR2 is YYDKDF (reference sequence). The CDR3 is 18 amino acids. Trimming took off 0 bases at V and 4 bases at J, with 18 bases between the two ends. CDR3 in amino acids: CATSRDLTHRVINEKLFF. CDR3 nucleotides: TGTGCCACCAGCAGAGATCTCACACACAGGGTTATTAATGAAAAACTGTTTTTT. Drawing the rest from reference TRBV15 and TRBJ1-4, the complete variable domain is DAMVIQNPRYQVTQFGKPVTLSCSQTLNHNVMYWYQQKSSQAPKLLFHYYDKDFNNEADTPDNFQSRRPNTSFCFLDIRSPGLGDTAMYLCATSRDLTHRVINEKLFFGSGTQLSVL.

V is TRBV6-2 or TRBV6-3 and J is TRBJ2-7; 12 bases fit TRBD2. CDR3 length: 16 amino acids. V dropped 6 bases and J dropped 0; count of bases not matched to a gene: 6. Germline CDR1 reads MNHEY; CDR2 reads SVGEGT. The CDR3 coding sequence is TGTGCCAGCAGCCGAGGACTAGCGGGACCCTCCTACGAGCAGTACTTC. Translating gives CASSRGLAGPSYEQYF.

There are a few counts of this clonotype. This sequence joins TRBV20-1 and TRBJ1-4; D unclear. Germline CDR1 and CDR2: DFQATT and SNEGSKA (reference sequence). This CDR3 is 12 amino acids long. Trimming took off 3 bases at V and 8 bases at J, with 10 bases between the two ends. The CDR3 DNA is TGCAGTGCTAGGCAGATCCACGAAAAACTGTTTTTT. Translating gives CSARQIHEKLFF.

This clonotype was seen many times. The rearrangement uses TRBV2 and TRBJ1-5, with a possible D match to TRBD1 (5 bases). In germline, CDR1 is SNHLY, CDR2 FYNNEI. Trimming removed 4 bases at V and 0 bases at J, with 16 bases between. This CDR3 comprises 17 residues. The CDR3 sequence is CASSGDEGGYSNQPQHF. The CDR3, as DNA: TGTGCCAGCAGTGGGGACGAGGGAGGATATAGCAATCAGCCCCAGCATTTT.

This clonotype was counted ten times or more. The chain is built from TRBV12-3 or TRBV12-4 and TRBJ1-5, with no clear D. The CDR3 covers 15 residues. V was trimmed by 3 bases and J by 4 bases, leaving 13 bases between them. This CDR3 is CASSFGSAENQPQHF. DNA of the CDR3: TGTGCCAGCAGTTTTGGGTCGGCAGAAAATCAGCCCCAGCATTTT.

The chain joins TRBV7-2 to TRBJ1-2; D unresolved. Germline lookup yields CDR1 SGHTA and CDR2 FQGNSA. The germline V and J ends were trimmed by 3 bases and 7 bases, with 18 bases remaining between them. The CDR3 is made up of 15 amino acids. The DNA of the CDR3 is TGTGCCAGCAGCTTCCACTCCGGGAGCGTGCCTGGCTACACCTTC. Amino acids: CASSFHSGSVPGYTF.

There are a few counts of this clonotype. The chain combines TRBV5-1 with TRBJ2-5; TRBD2 matches at 10 bases. Germline CDR1 reads SGHRS; CDR2 reads YFSETQ. The V segment lost 3 bases and the J segment 1 base; nucleotides outside the gene matches: 6. This CDR3 has 16 amino acids. CDR3 region: CASSWRGLAAQETQYF. The CDR3 DNA follows: TGCGCCAGCAGCTGGCGAGGACTAGCGGCCCAAGAGACCCAGTACTTC.

Only a few counts were recorded for this clonotype. The rearrangement uses TRBV27 and TRBJ1-5; D gene ambiguous. The CDR3 totals 15 residues. Trimming took 5 bases from V and 4 from J, leaving 15 bases between them. Germline-derived CDR1 and CDR2 are MNHEY and SMNVEV (reference sequence). The CDR3 loop reads CASSGLGGGNQPQHF. In DNA, the CDR3 is TGTGCCAGCAGTGGCTTAGGAGGCGGGAATCAGCCCCAGCATTTT.

The table lists this clonotype with many counts. The J gene is TRBJ2-3, the V gene TRBV5-6; 8 nucleotides agree with TRBD1. Germline V gene lookup returns CDR1 SGHDT and CDR2 YYEEEE. The CDR3 sequence is 16 residues long. V was pared by 4 bases and J by 3 bases, with 10 bases of the junction left unmatched. DNA of the CDR3: TGTGCCAGCAGCGGGATCCAGGGGGCCGAGACAGATACGCAGTATTTT. It codes for CASSGIQGAETDTQYF.

The table lists this clonotype with many counts. The genes are TRBV7-2 and TRBJ2-3; D is unresolved. The CDR3 consists of 12 residues. Trimming removed 5 bases at V and 2 bases at J, with 5 bases between. Germline CDR1 SGHTA, CDR2 FQGNSA. In nucleotides, the CDR3 is TGTGCCAGCAGCCGCCCCACAGATACGCAGTATTTT. The encoded protein is CASSRPTDTQYF.

This clonotype was picked up many times. This sequence joins TRBV7-2 and TRBJ2-7; 14 positions match TRBD2. V was clipped by 4 bases and J by 3 bases; unmatched bases: 11. This CDR3 has 18 amino acids. CDR1 and CDR2 (germline): SGHTA, FQGNSA. The CDR3 loop is CASSSGLAGAGSYYEQYF. As DNA, the CDR3 is TGTGCCAGCAGCTCGGGACTAGCGGGAGCAGGCTCCTACTACGAGCAGTACTTC.

V gene TRBV7-9 combines with J gene TRBJ1-1, with D perhaps TRBD1 (6 bases). The germline V gene has CDR1 SEHNR and CDR2 FQNEAQ (reference sequence). CDR3 size: 13 residues. V lost 7 bases, J lost 6 bases, and 15 bases lay in between. The CDR3 nucleotides are TGTGCCAGCACCCGGGACATAAGCCCTGAAGCTTTCTTT. This encodes CASTRDISPEAFF.

The gene calls are TRBV10-3 and TRBJ2-5; no firm D call. The CDR3 spans 16 residues. Per the germline V gene, CDR1 is ENHRY and CDR2 is SYGVKD. Between the trimmed V and J ends, which lost 3 bases and 2 bases, there was a span of 16 bases. The CDR3: CAISDLMGNLQETQYF. CDR3 in DNA: TGTGCCATCAGTGACCTCATGGGGAATTTACAAGAGACCCAGTACTTC.

This clonotype was counted many times. This sequence joins TRBV7-2 and TRBJ2-3; D unclear. Germline V CDR1 and CDR2: SGHTA, FQGNSA. The CDR3 runs 13 residues. V was clipped by 4 bases and J by 5 bases, with 10 bases between them. The CDR3 nucleotides read TGTGCCAGCAGCTCAGGTTGGAGAGATACGCAGTATTTT. Its translation is CASSSGWRDTQYF.

This clonotype turned up a few times. The J gene is TRBJ2-7, the V gene TRBV20-1; the match to TRBD1 covers 8 bases. Looked up from germline, CDR1 is DFQATT and CDR2 is SNEGSKA (reference sequence). The CDR3 contains 14 residues. The ends lost 6 bases at V and 3 bases at J; junction bases unmatched: 10. DNA of the CDR3: TGCAGTGCACGGACAGGGCCAGGGGGCTACGAGCAGTACTTC. It specifies CSARTGPGGYEQYF.

This clonotype was recorded many times. The rearrangement joins TRBV11-3 to TRBJ2-1, with D maybe TRBD2 (6 bases). The CDR3 has 15 residues. Trimming stripped 2 bases from V and 5 bases from J, with 13 bases between. CDR1 is SGHNT, CDR2 YENEEA, per germline. CDR3 coding DNA: TGTGCCAGCAGCTTAACTAGCTTGAGGGACAATGAGCAGTTCTTC. It encodes CASSLTSLRDNEQFF.